This T cell receptor (beta chain) appears in the sequencing data of a study of blood T cell repertoires in COVID-19. Original analysis: Reference gene primer amplification gave estimated nucleated cell counts. Profiling relied on immunoSEQ multiplex PCR, and the TCRdb table lists in-frame clones only, not all of them. The D gene and trimming were derived from the DNA, and the V and J assignments and clone size from that table. This sample yields a few hundred thousand clones, of which 75% to 90% are seen a single time; around 4.6% belongs to the top ten. With 3 bases removed from V and 3 bases from J, the gap between germline ends came to 14 bases. Germline lookup yields CDR1 WNHNN and CDR2 SYGVQD (reference sequence). The CDR3 is 16 residues long. Symptom resolution, clearance, or two negative PCRs marked donors in Cohort 3 as recovered.

The genes are TRBV10-1 and TRBJ1-4, with D possibly TRBD1 on 6 matching bases. The sequenced sample consisted of PBMCs or T cells enriched from blood (not recorded which). The sequence came from a man aged 25-45 years who had recovered from COVID-19. The CDR3 nucleotides are TGCGCCAGCAGTGAAGGCAGGGGCGCATCTAATGAAAAACTGTTTTTT. This encodes CASSEGRGASNEKLFF.